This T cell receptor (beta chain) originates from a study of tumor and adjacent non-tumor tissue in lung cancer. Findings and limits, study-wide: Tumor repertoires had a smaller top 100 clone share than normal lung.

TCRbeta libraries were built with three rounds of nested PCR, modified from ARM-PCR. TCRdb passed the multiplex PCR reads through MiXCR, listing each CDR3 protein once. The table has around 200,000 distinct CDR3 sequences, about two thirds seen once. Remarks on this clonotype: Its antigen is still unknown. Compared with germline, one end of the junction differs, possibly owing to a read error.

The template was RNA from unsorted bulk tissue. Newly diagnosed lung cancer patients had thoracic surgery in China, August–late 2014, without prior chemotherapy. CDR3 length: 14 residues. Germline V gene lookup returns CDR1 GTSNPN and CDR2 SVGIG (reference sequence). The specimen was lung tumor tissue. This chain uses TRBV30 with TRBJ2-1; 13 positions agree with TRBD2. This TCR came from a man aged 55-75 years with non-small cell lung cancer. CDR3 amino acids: CVWSGTSGIMEQFF. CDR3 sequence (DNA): TGTGTCTGGAGCGGGACTAGCGGGATCATGGAGCAGTTCTTC. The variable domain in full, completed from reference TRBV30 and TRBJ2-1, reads SQTIHQWPATLVQPVGSPLSLECTVEGTSNPNLYWYRQAAGRGLQLLFYSVGIGQISSEVPQNLSASRPQDRQFILSSKKLLLSDSGFYLCVWSGTSGIMEQFFGPGTRLTVL.